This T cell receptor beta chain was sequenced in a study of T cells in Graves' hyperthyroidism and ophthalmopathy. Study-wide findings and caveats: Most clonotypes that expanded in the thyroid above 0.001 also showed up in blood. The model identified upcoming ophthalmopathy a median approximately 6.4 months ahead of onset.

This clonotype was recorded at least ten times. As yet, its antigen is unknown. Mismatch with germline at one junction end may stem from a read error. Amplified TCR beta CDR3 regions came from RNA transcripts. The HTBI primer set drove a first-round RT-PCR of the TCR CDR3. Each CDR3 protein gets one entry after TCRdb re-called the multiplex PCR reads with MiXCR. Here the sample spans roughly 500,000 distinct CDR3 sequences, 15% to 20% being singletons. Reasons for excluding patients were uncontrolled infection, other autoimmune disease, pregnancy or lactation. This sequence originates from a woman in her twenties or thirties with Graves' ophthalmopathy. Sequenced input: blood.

In nucleotides, the CDR3 is TGCAGCGTCGAAGGGGAGGGGGCGGACGAGCAGTACTTC. Protein sequence: CSVEGEGADEQYF. V usage is TRBV29-1 and J usage is TRBJ2-7, with D perhaps being TRBD1 or TRBD2 (7 bases each). Germline CDR1 and CDR2: SQVTM and ANQGSEA. This CDR3 has 13 amino acids.